This TCR beta chain was sequenced for a study of T cell clusters in autoimmune cytopenias. Study-level information: TRB sequencing had a median about 52,000 reads and 2,000 to 2,500 distinct clonotypes per sample.

Multiplex touch-down PCR amplified TRB using TRB-A and TRB-B pools in one tube. TCRdb reprocessed the multiplex PCR reads and reports one entry per CDR3 protein, with no DNA. The repertoire table contains some 9,600 distinct CDR3 sequences. Some 38,000 genome equivalents of blood DNA were amplified for TRB. The study, taken as a whole, reports: Active autoimmune hepatitis patients had around 2.7-fold fewer exclusive TRB clusters than healthy donors. Primary autoimmune cytopenia patients appeared to lack physiological T cell clusters present in healthy donors.

This clonotype ranks as medium-sized (0.01 to 0.1%) in terms of frequency. The antigen remains undetermined. This CDR3 region has 16 residues. Germline assignment: CDR1 MNHEY and CDR2 SVGAGI. The chain recombines TRBV6-5 with TRBJ1-6; TCRdb lists TRBD1, though no DNA is available to test this call. What was sequenced was peripheral blood. This TCR derives from a human donor with an autoimmune cytopenia or autoimmune hepatitis (not recorded which). This CDR3 reads CASSYSWTGSNSPLHF.